These 30 T cell receptor beta chains were all obtained from the same sample, sequenced in a study of blood T cell repertoires in COVID-19 (dated by TCRdb to 2019 to 2021). The library was produced with the immunoSEQ multiplex PCR assay. What TCRdb holds here is the immuneACCESS table cut down to in-frame rearrangements. Part of the clones is not present; checked against another copy, under half of the missing clones reflect an unresolved V gene, and the others are unexplained. This sample gives 200,000 to 300,000 clones in total; roughly 84% of them show up just once. The ten largest make up approximately 1.5% of the sample. Sequenced: peripheral blood. The receptor set was obtained from a woman aged 40 to 50 who had recovered from COVID-19.

This clone turned up a few times. The V and J genes are TRBV19 and TRBJ1-6; D ambiguous. Germline loops: CDR1 LNHDA, CDR2 SQIVND (reference sequence). Trimming removed 10 bases from V and 3 bases from J, with 16 bases in between. The CDR3 is made up of 15 amino acids. CDR3 nucleotides: TGTGCCACTCACCCCTCCGGGAGCTATAATTCACCCCTCCACTTT. Translation: CATHPSGSYNSPLHF.

The genes are TRBV28 and TRBJ1-4; D might be TRBD1 (5 bases). This CDR3 region has 14 residues. V dropped 8 bases and J dropped 3 bases, with 13 bases sitting between them. Per germline, CDR1 MDHEN and CDR2 SYDVKM. CDR3 DNA sequence: TGTGCCAGCCGCTCAGGGCCAGCTAATGAAAAACTGTTTTTT. Translation gives CASRSGPANEKLFF.

The chain is built from TRBV10-2 and TRBJ1-1; 7 bases line up with TRBD1. Germline V CDR1 and CDR2: WSHSY, SAAADI. The CDR3 sequence is 15 residues long. V was pared by 2 bases and J by 3 bases, with 6 bases of the junction left unmatched. This CDR3 reads CASSEPPGQYTEAFF. The CDR3 DNA reads as TGCGCCAGCAGTGAGCCACCGGGACAGTACACTGAAGCTTTCTTT.

The chain carries TRBV28 and TRBJ1-6; D is unresolved. Germline CDR1 and CDR2: MDHEN and SYDVKM. CDR3 length equals 16 residues. V was pared by 3 bases and J by 0 bases, with 9 bases between. CDR3 protein: CASSFKRSSYNSPLHF. For the CDR3, the DNA is TGTGCCAGCAGTTTCAAGCGAAGCTCCTATAATTCACCCCTCCACTTT.

The gene calls are TRBV30 and TRBJ2-3; 8 nucleotides match TRBD2. Trimming removed 2 bases from V and 1 base from J; junction bases left unmatched: 8. Germline CDR1 reads GTSNPN; CDR2 reads SVGIG (reference sequence). The CDR3 is made up of 16 amino acids. CDR3 region: CAWSPPPAGGTDTQYF. In nucleotides, the CDR3 is TGTGCCTGGAGTCCCCCCCCAGCGGGGGGCACAGATACGCAGTATTTT.

This chain joins TRBV3-1 (or the pseudogene TRBV3-2) and TRBJ1-2; 10 positions match TRBD1. Germline loops: CDR1 LGHDT, CDR2 YNNKEL (reference sequence). The CDR3 has 13 amino acids. Losses at the gene ends were 1 base for V and 13 bases for J; bases not matched to a gene: 6. The CDR3 DNA follows: TGTGCCAGCAGCCAAGGAGGACAGGGGGTTAGCACCTTC. Translation gives CASSQGGQGVSTF.

This chain joins TRBV7-9 and TRBJ1-6; D is perhaps TRBD1 (5 bases). The CDR3 is made up of 16 amino acids. V lost 7 bases and J lost 7, with 20 bases in between. Looked up from germline, CDR1 is SEHNR and CDR2 is FQNEAQ (reference sequence). The CDR3 reads CASNANIEGRNSPLHF. Written as DNA, the CDR3 is TGTGCCAGCAATGCCAATATCGAGGGGAGGAATTCACCCCTCCACTTT.

This clone was seen once. The chain carries TRBV5-1 and TRBJ2-5, with 7 bases identical to TRBD2. Germline V CDR1 and CDR2: SGHRS, YFSETQ. V trimming: 4 bases; J trimming: 1 base; junction bases outside the gene matches: 10. This CDR3 has 16 amino acids. DNA for the CDR3: TGCGCCAGCAGCACCTCCGGGACTAAACCCCAAGAGACCCAGTACTTC. Translation: CASSTSGTKPQETQYF.

This clone has just a few counts. In DNA, the CDR3 is TGTGCCAGCAGCGTAAGCGGCGACAGGGGTGGTAAGCAGTACTTC. Translation: CASSVSGDRGGKQYF. The rearrangement links TRBV9 to TRBJ2-7; the match to TRBD1 covers 8 bases. This CDR3 has 15 residues. The V and J ends lost 1 base and 8 bases, in that order; junction bases with no gene match: 11. Germline V lookup: CDR1 SGDLS, CDR2 YYNGEE.

The chain links TRBV5-1 to TRBJ1-1; 7 bases map to TRBD1. Trimming removed 5 bases from V and 5 bases from J; junction bases left unmatched: 9. CDR1 is SGHRS and CDR2 is YFSETQ in the germline V gene. This CDR3 is 14 amino acids long. The CDR3 DNA reads as TGCGCCAGCAGGCTGGACAGGAGGTTGACTGAAGCTTTCTTT. It translates to CASRLDRRLTEAFF.

The chain is built from TRBV11-2 and TRBJ2-1; D is unresolved. This CDR3 has 15 residues. V was shortened by 2 bases and J by 4 bases, with 12 bases between the two germline ends. Germline V gene sequence: CDR1 SGHAT, CDR2 FQNNGV. In nucleotides, the CDR3 is TGTGCCAGCAGCTTAAACACCAACAGATACAATGAGCAGTTCTTC. Translating gives CASSLNTNRYNEQFF.

This chain links TRBV6-5 with TRBJ1-1, with 10 bases lining up with TRBD1. Germline lookup yields CDR1 MNHEY and CDR2 SVGAGI. V lost 6 bases to trimming and J lost 5 bases; unmatched junction nucleotides: 6. The CDR3 has 14 residues. In DNA form, the CDR3 reads TGTGCCAGCAGGGGGACAGGGGAGGGTACTGAAGCTTTCTTT. Its translation is CASRGTGEGTEAFF.

The chain is built from TRBV5-4 and TRBJ2-1, with D possibly matching TRBD1 (6 bases). Germline lookup yields CDR1 SGHNT and CDR2 YYREEE (reference sequence). This CDR3 spans 14 amino acids. V gave up 3 bases and J gave up 2 bases, with 9 bases separating them. This CDR3 reads CASSSWDTYNEQFF. The CDR3, as DNA: TGTGCCAGCAGCTCCTGGGACACCTACAATGAGCAGTTCTTC.

J is TRBJ2-5 and V is TRBV29-1, with 7 bases identical to TRBD2. Germline loops: CDR1 SQVTM, CDR2 ANQGSEA. This CDR3 has 15 residues. After removal of 4 bases from V and 5 bases from J, the junction contained 13 bases not matched to a gene. The CDR3 loop is CSVGPFTGGWETQYF. In nucleotides, the CDR3 is TGCAGCGTTGGGCCCTTTACGGGGGGTTGGGAGACCCAGTACTTC.

The V gene is TRBV28, the J gene TRBJ2-5; possible D gene TRBD1, 6 bases. CDR3 length equals 15 residues. Trimming cost V 6 bases and J 3 bases, with 17 bases left between them. Germline V gene sequence: CDR1 MDHEN, CDR2 SYDVKM. This CDR3 is CASSRSRQDKETQYF. DNA of the CDR3: TGTGCCAGCAGCCGATCCCGACAGGATAAAGAGACCCAGTACTTC. The full variable domain, its missing parts supplied by reference TRBV28 and TRBJ2-5, is DVKVTQSSRYLVKRTGEKVFLECVQDMDHENMFWYRQDPGLGLRLIYFSYDVKMKEKGDIPEGYSVSREKKERFSLILESASTNQTSMYLCASSRSRQDKETQYFGPGTRLLVL.

In nucleotides, the CDR3 is TGTGCCACCAGTGATCCAACAAGGGGGTCCTACGAGCAGTACTTC. Translated: CATSDPTRGSYEQYF. V and J are TRBV24-1 and TRBJ2-7; possibly TRBD1 for D (6 bases). The germline gives CDR1 KGHDR, CDR2 SFDVKD. CDR3 length equals 15 residues. Trimming took 3 bases from V and 1 from J, leaving 12 bases between them.

The chain recombines TRBV27 with TRBJ1-1; the D is unclear. The CDR3 sequence is 15 residues long. The germline gives CDR1 MNHEY, CDR2 SMNVEV (reference sequence). V was shortened by 7 bases and J by 0 bases, with 15 bases between the two germline ends. The CDR3 coding sequence is TGTGCCAGCACCCCACTAGACCCAATGAACACTGAAGCTTTCTTT. Translated, it gives CASTPLDPMNTEAFF.

The chain employs TRBV19 and TRBJ1-5; D gene ambiguous. V gave up 4 bases and J gave up 9 bases, with 16 bases separating them. This CDR3 is 14 amino acids long. Germline V CDR1 and CDR2: LNHDA, SQIVND (reference sequence). The CDR3 sequence: CASSTAHGNSPQHF. In nucleotides, the CDR3 is TGTGCCAGTAGTACGGCTCACGGGAATTCGCCCCAGCATTTT.

The chain carries TRBV5-1 and TRBJ1-4, with TRBD1 matching 8 bases. This CDR3 is built from 14 residues. Germline CDR1 SGHRS, CDR2 YFSETQ. J lost 3 bases, V lost 7 bases, and 5 bases had no gene match. The CDR3 nucleotides are TGCGCCAGCGGACAGGGTTTAGCTAATGAAAAACTGTTTTTT. This codes for CASGQGLANEKLFF.

The V gene is TRBV28, the J gene TRBJ1-2, with TRBD1 matching over 7 bases. This CDR3 comprises 14 residues. Germline V gene data show CDR1 as MDHEN and CDR2 as SYDVKM. V trimming: 4 bases; J trimming: 5 bases; junction bases outside the gene matches: 7. CDR3 nucleotide sequence: TGTGCCAGCAGTTCTTTCAGGGGGAGTTATGGCTACACCTTC. It encodes CASSSFRGSYGYTF.

This chain's CDR3 is CASSLDRRALDRRSYNEQFF. In DNA, the CDR3 is TGTGCCAGCAGCTTAGATCGTCGGGCCCTTGACAGACGCTCCTACAATGAGCAGTTCTTC. The rearrangement links TRBV11-3 to TRBJ2-1; TRBD1 is a possible D gene (5 bases). Between the trimmed V and J ends, which lost 0 bases and 0 bases, there was a span of 21 bases. Germline CDR1 is SGHNT and CDR2 is YENEEA. The CDR3 length is 20 residues.

The chain has TRBV13 and TRBJ1-2, with 8 bases that match TRBD1. Germline loops: CDR1 PRHDT, CDR2 FYEKMQ (reference sequence). The trim removed 0 bases at V and 1 base at J, leaving 1 base unmatched. The CDR3 has 15 residues. CDR3 DNA: TGTGCCAGCAGCTTAGGGGGACAGGATAACTATGGCTACACCTTC. This gives the protein CASSLGGQDNYGYTF.

The J gene is TRBJ2-1, the V gene TRBV2; D gene unclear. Trimming shortened V by 4 bases and J by 10 bases, and 14 bases separated the two germline ends. The length of the CDR3 is 13 residues. Looked up from germline, CDR1 is SNHLY and CDR2 is FYNNEI. This CDR3 reads CASSGVGMREQFF. The CDR3 nucleotides read TGTGCCAGCAGTGGGGTCGGAATGAGGGAGCAGTTCTTC.

CDR3 protein: CASRSGGEQPQHF. The CDR3 DNA is TGTGCCAGCAGATCTGGGGGCGAGCAGCCCCAGCATTTT. The rearrangement joins TRBV2 to TRBJ1-5, with D tentatively TRBD1 (6 bases). The CDR3 has 13 residues. The V gene lost 6 bases and the J gene lost 7 bases, with 13 bases spanning the gap. Germline CDR1 reads SNHLY; CDR2 reads FYNNEI.

Only a few counts were recorded for this clone. The chain uses TRBV9 and TRBJ1-2; tentative D call: TRBD1 (5 bases). The germline V gene encodes CDR1 SGDLS and CDR2 YYNGEE. CDR3 length: 15 residues. V lost 0 bases and J 4 bases, leaving 13 bases between the germline ends. The CDR3 region is CASSVAGGTGYGYTF. The DNA for the CDR3 is TGTGCCAGCAGCGTAGCTGGCGGGACGGGCTATGGCTACACCTTC.

The rearrangement joins TRBV18 to TRBJ2-3; a possible D gene is TRBD1 (6 bases). There are 17 residues in the CDR3. In germline, CDR1 is KGHSH, CDR2 LQKENI. Trimming took 1 base from V and 1 from J, leaving 15 bases between them. The CDR3 bases are TGTGCCAGCTCACCACAATCGGGCCCAGGGGGCACAGATACGCAGTATTTT. Protein sequence: CASSPQSGPGGTDTQYF.

The chain couples TRBV4-1 to TRBJ2-5, with D perhaps TRBD1 (5 bases). This CDR3 is built from 17 residues. The V gene lost 2 bases and the J gene lost 5 bases, with 21 bases spanning the gap. Germline V gives CDR1 MGHRA, CDR2 YSYEKL. Here the CDR3 DNA reads TGCGCCAGCAGCCAACCTAGAGGTTTTTTGGGGCACGAGACCCAGTACTTC. The encoded protein is CASSQPRGFLGHETQYF.

V is TRBV2 and J is TRBJ1-5, with D unclear. Trimming left V 4 bases short and J 0 bases short, with 7 bases between. Germline CDR1 reads SNHLY; CDR2 reads FYNNEI. The CDR3 length is 14 residues. CDR3 residues: CASSVEGSNQPQHF. Here the CDR3 DNA reads TGTGCCAGCAGTGTGGAGGGTAGCAATCAGCCCCAGCATTTT.

CDR3 amino acids: CASSSQTGGGEKLFF. CDR3 sequence (DNA): TGTGCCAGCAGTTCCCAGACAGGGGGTGGTGAAAAACTGTTTTTT. V and J are TRBV28 and TRBJ1-4, with TRBD1 matching over 9 bases. This CDR3 is built from 15 residues. In germline, CDR1 is MDHEN, CDR2 SYDVKM. V trimming: 4 bases; J trimming: 7 bases; junction bases outside the gene matches: 7.

V usage is TRBV20-1 and J usage is TRBJ2-3; possibly TRBD2 for D (5 bases). The V gene's germline CDR1 is DFQATT and CDR2 SNEGSKA (reference sequence). V was trimmed by 3 bases and J by 6 bases, leaving 13 bases between them. The CDR3 spans 13 residues. CDR3 loop: CSASLFGGDTQYF. DNA of the CDR3: TGCAGTGCTAGTCTGTTTGGCGGGGATACGCAGTATTTT.